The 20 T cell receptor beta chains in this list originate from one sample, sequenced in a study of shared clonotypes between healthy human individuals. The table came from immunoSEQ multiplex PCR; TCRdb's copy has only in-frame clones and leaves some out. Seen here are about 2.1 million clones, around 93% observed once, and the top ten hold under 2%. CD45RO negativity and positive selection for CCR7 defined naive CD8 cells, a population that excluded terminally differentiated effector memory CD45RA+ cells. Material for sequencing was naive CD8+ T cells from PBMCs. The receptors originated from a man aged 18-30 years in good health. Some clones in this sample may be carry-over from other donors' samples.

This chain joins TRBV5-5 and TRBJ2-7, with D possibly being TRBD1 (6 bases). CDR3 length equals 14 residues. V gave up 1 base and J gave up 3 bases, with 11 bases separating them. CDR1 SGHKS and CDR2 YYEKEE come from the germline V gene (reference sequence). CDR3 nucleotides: TGTGCCAGCAGCTTGCATACAGGGAGCTACGAGCAGTACTTC. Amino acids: CASSLHTGSYEQYF.

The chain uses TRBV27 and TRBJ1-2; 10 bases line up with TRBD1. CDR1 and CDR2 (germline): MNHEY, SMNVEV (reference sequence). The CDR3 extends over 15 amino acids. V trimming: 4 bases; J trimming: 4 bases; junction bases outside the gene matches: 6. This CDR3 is CASSSRQGAVYGYTF. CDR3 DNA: TGTGCCAGCAGTTCTCGACAGGGGGCGGTCTATGGCTACACCTTC.

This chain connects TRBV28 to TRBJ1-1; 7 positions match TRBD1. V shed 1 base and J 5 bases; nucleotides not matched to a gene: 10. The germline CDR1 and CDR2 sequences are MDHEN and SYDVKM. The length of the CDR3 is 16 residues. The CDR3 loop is CASSLSGRGRGTEAFF. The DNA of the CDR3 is TGTGCCAGCAGTTTATCCGGTAGGGGCAGGGGGACTGAAGCTTTCTTT.

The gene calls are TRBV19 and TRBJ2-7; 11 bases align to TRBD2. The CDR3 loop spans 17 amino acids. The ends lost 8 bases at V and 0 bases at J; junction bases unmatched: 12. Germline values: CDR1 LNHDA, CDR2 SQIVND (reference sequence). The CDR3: CASSPGTSGYSSYEQYF. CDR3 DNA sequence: TGTGCCAGTTCCCCCGGGACTAGCGGCTATAGCTCCTACGAGCAGTACTTC.

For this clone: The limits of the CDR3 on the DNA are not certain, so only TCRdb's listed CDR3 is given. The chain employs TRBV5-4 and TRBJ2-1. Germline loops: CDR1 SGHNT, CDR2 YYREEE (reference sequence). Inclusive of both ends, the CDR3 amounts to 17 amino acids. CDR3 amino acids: CASSFFGAGVSYNEQFF.

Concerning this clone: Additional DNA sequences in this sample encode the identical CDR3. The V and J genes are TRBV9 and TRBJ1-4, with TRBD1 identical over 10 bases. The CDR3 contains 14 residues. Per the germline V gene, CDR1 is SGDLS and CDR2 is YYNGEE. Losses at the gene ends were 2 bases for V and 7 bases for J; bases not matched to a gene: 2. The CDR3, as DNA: TGTGCCAGCAGCGTGGGACAGGGGAGTGAAAAACTGTTTTTT. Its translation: CASSVGQGSEKLFF.

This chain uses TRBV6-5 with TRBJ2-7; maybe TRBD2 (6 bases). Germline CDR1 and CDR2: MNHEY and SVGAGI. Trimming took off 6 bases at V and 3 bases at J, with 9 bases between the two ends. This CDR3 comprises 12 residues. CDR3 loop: CASSLGLYEQYF. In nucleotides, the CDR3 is TGTGCCAGCAGCCTGGGACTCTACGAGCAGTACTTC.

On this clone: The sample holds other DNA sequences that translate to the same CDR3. The DNA for the CDR3 is TGTGCCAGCAGTTACCTGGGGAGAACTGAAGCTTTCTTT. Protein sequence: CASSYLGRTEAFF. V and J are TRBV6-6 and TRBJ1-1; D not certain. The V gene's germline CDR1 is MNHNY and CDR2 SVGAGI (reference sequence). Deletions cut 2 bases from V and 5 bases from J, with 9 bases between. This CDR3 is 13 amino acids long.

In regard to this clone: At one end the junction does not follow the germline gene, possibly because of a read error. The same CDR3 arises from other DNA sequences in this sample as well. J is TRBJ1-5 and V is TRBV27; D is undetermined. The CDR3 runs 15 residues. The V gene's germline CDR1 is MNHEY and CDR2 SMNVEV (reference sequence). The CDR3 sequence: CASSLSSYSNQPQHF. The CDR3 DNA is TGTGCCAGCAGTTTATCTAGTTATAGCAATCAACCCCAGCATTTT.

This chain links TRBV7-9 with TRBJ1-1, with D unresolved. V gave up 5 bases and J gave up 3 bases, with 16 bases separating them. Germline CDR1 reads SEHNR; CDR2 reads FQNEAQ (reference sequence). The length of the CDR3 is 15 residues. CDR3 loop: CASSQGASYHTEAFF. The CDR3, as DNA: TGTGCCAGCAGCCAAGGAGCCAGCTATCACACTGAAGCTTTCTTT.

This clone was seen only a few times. The CDR3 is CASSLRSGGSYGYTF. CDR3 sequence (DNA): TGTGCCAGCAGCCTGCGGTCGGGGGGAAGCTATGGCTACACCTTC. The chain is built from TRBV14 and TRBJ1-2; D perhaps matches TRBD1 (5 bases). Trimming took off 4 bases at V and 4 bases at J, with 16 bases between the two ends. The CDR3 runs to 15 residues. Germline CDR1 SGHDN, CDR2 FVKESK.

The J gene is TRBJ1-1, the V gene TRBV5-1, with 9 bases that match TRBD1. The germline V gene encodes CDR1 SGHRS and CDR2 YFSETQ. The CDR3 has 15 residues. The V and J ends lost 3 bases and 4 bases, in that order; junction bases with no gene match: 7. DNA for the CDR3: TGCGCCAGCAGCTCCCCGGACAGGGGATTCACTGAAGCTTTCTTT. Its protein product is CASSSPDRGFTEAFF. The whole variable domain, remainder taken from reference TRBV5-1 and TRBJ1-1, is KAGVTQTPRYLIKTRGQQVTLSCSPISGHRSVSWYQQTPGQGLQFLFEYFSETQRNKGNFPGRFSGRQFSNSRSEMNVSTLELGDSALYLCASSSPDRGFTEAFFGQGTRLTVV.

CDR3 sequence (DNA): TGCGCCAGCAGCCAAGATCCGGGCAGGGGGAACACTGAAGCTTTCTTT. Translating gives CASSQDPGRGNTEAFF. The J gene is TRBJ1-1, the V gene TRBV4-1; a possible D gene is TRBD1 (6 bases). Germline V gene lookup returns CDR1 MGHRA and CDR2 YSYEKL. Trimming removed 0 bases from V and 1 base from J, with 12 bases in between. The CDR3 totals 16 residues.

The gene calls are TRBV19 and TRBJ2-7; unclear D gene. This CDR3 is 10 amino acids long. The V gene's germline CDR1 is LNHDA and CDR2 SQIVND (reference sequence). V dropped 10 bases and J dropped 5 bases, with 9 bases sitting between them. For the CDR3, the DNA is TGTGCCACCCGGAGTGACGAGCAGTACTTC. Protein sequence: CATRSDEQYF. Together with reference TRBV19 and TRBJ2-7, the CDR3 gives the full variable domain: DGGITQSPKYLFRKEGQNVTLSCEQNLNHDAMYWYRQDPGQGLRLIYYSQIVNDFQKGDIAEGYSVSREKKESFPLTVTSAQKNPTAFYLCATRSDEQYFGPGTRLTVT.

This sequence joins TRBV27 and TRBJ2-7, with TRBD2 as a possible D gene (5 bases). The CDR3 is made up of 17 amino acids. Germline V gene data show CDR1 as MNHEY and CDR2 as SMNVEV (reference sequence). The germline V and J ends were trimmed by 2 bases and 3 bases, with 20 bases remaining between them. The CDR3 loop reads CASSLLAGVAFDYEQYF. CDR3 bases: TGTGCCAGCAGTTTACTGGCGGGCGTTGCCTTTGACTACGAGCAGTACTTC.

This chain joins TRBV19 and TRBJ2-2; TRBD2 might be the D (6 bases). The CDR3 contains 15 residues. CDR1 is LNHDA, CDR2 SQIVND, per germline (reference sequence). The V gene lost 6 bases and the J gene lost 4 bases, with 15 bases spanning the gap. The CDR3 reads CASRWAAGSTGELFF. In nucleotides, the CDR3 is TGTGCCAGTAGGTGGGCCGCCGGGAGCACCGGGGAGCTGTTTTTT. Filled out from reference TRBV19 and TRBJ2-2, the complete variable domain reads DGGITQSPKYLFRKEGQNVTLSCEQNLNHDAMYWYRQDPGQGLRLIYYSQIVNDFQKGDIAEGYSVSREKKESFPLTVTSAQKNPTAFYLCASRWAAGSTGELFFGEGSRLTVL.

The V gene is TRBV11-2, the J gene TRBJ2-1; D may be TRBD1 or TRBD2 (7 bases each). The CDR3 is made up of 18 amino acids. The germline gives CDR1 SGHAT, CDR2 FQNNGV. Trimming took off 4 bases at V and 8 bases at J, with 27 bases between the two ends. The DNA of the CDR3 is TGTGCCAGCAGCTCCCCGGGGGGCAGGGGGAGAAGGGGCGATGAGCAGTTCTTC. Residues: CASSSPGGRGRRGDEQFF.

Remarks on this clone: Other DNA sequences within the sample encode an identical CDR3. The CDR3 is CAWSVGAYEQYF. DNA of the CDR3: TGTGCCTGGAGTGTGGGAGCTTACGAGCAGTACTTC. The chain combines TRBV30 with TRBJ2-7; tentative D call: TRBD2 (5 bases). Trimming stripped 0 bases from V and 4 bases from J, with 7 bases between. CDR3 length equals 12 residues. Germline V gene data show CDR1 as GTSNPN and CDR2 as SVGIG (reference sequence).

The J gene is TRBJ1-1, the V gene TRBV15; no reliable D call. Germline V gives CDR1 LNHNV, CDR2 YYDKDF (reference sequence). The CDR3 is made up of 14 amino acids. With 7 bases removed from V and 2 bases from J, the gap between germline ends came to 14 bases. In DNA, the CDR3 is TGTGCCACCACTCATACATGGTATAACACTGAAGCTTTCTTT. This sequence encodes CATTHTWYNTEAFF.

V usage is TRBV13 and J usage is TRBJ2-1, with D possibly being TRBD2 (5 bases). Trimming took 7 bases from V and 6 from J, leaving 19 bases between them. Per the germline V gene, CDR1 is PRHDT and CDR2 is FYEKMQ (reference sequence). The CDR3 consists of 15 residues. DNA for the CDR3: TGTGCCAGCACCATGGCCGGGGATCGGGTCAATGAGCAGTTCTTC. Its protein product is CASTMAGDRVNEQFF.